Given below is one TCR beta chain in context. The antigen remains unidentified. The entry originates in a study of T cells after yellow fever vaccination. Overall study: Low-cell-number fractions were prepared with SMART-Seq v4 Ultra Low Input.

There are 16 residues in the CDR3. Germline CDR1 reads SGHRS; CDR2 reads YFSETQ. V was trimmed by 0 bases and J by 0 bases, leaving 10 bases between them. MiXCR, applied by TCRdb to the 5' RACE reads, yields one record per CDR3 protein. The table shows about 340,000 distinct CDR3 sequences, with around 13% occurring only once. Study-level results: Clonotypes appearing in both CD4 and CD8 compartments existed, and their share was small.

The rearrangement joins TRBV5-1 to TRBJ2-1; D remains unclear. The sequence came from a man aged 18 to 30 who received the YFV17D yellow fever vaccine. The sequenced sample was CD4+ T cells sorted from PBMCs, obtained 15 days after the yellow fever booster vaccination. The CDR3 nucleotides read TGCGCCAGCAGCTTGGGGACGGAGAGCTCCTACAATGAGCAGTTCTTC. It is translated as CASSLGTESSYNEQFF.